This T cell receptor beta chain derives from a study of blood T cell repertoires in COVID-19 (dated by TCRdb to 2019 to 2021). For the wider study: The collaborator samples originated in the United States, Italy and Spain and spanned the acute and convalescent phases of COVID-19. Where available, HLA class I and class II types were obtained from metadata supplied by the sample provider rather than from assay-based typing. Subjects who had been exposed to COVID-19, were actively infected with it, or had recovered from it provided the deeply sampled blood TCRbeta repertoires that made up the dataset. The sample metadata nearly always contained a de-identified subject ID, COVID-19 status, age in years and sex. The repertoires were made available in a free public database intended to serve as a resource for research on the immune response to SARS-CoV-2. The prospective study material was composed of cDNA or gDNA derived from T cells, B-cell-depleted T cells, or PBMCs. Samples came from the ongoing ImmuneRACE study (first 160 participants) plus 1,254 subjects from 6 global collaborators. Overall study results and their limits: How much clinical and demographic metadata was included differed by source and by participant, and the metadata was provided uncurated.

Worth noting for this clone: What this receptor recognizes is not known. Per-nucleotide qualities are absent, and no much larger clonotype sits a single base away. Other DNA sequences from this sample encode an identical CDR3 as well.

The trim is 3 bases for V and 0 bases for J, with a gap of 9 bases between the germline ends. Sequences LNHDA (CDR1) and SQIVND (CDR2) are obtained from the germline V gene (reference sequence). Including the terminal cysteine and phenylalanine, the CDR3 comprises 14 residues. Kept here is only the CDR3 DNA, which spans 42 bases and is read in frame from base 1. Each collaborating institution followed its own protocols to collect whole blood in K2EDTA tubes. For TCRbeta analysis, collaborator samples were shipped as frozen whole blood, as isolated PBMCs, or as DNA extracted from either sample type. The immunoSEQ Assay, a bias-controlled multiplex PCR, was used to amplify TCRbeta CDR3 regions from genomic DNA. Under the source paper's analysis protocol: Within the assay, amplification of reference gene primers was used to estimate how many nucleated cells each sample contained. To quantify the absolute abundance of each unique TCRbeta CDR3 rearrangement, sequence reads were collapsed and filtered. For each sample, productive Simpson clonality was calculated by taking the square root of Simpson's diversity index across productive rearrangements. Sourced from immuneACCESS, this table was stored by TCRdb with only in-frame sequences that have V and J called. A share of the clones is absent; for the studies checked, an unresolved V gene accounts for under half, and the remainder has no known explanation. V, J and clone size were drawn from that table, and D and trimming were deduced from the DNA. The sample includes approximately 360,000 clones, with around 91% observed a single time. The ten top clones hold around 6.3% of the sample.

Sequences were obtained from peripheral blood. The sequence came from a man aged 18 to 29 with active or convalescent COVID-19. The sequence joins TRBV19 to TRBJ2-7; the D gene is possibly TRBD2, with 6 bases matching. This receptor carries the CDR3 CASSITGSSYEQYF. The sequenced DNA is TGTGCCAGTAGTATTACCGGGAGCTCCTACGAGCAGTACTTC.